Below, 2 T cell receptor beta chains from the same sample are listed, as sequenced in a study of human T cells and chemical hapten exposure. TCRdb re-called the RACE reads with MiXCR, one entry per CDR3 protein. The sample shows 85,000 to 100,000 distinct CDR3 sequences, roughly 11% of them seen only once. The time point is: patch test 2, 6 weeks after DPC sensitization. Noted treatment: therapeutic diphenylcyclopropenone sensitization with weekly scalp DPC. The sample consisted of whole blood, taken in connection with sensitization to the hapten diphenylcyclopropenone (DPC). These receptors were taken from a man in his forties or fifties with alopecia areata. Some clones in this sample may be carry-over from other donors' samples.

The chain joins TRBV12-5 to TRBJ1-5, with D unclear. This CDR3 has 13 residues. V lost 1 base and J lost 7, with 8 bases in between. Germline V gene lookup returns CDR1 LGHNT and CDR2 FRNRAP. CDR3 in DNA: TGTGCTAGTGGTTTGGATGTCGGGCAGCCCCAGCATTTT. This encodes CASGLDVGQPQHF.

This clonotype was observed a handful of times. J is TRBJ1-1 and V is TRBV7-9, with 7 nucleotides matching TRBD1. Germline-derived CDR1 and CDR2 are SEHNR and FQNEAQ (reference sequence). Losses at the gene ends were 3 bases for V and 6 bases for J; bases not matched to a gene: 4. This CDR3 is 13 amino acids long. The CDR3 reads CASSFRDSPEAFF. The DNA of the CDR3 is TGTGCCAGCAGCTTCCGGGACAGCCCTGAAGCTTTCTTT.